The rows below give T cell receptor beta chains drawn from one sample of a study of blood T cell repertoires in COVID-19. The assay was immunoSEQ multiplex PCR, and TCRdb's table has in-frame clones only and misses some. The table records approximately 310,000 clones, roughly 90% of them present only once. Sample: PBMCs or T cells enriched from blood (not recorded which). The receptors stem from a man between 60 and 70 years old who had recovered from COVID-19. Each CDR3 is given with its conserved first and last residue. D genes are given only for firm matches. A row's size may be missing; if present it is once, few, many or a size class.

TRBJ1-2 TRBD1 TRBV5-4 15 . TGTGCCAGCAGCTTGGGATCCGGGACAGCTTATGGCTACACCTTC CASSLGSGTAYGYTF
TRBJ2-1 . TRBV28 12 . TGTGCCAGCAGTTCGGGGGTGGGGGAGCAGTTCTTC CASSSGVGEQFF
TRBJ1-1 . TRBV15 15 . TGTGCCACCAGTAGAGGGATGGGAGGGGGTGCTGAAGCTTTCTTT CATSRGMGGGAEAFF
TRBJ2-1 . TRBV7-2 13 . TGTGCCAGCAGCTCGCTCTGGGGGGAGGAGCAGTTCTTC CASSSLWGEEQFF
TRBJ1-2 . TRBV12-3/TRBV12-4 13 . TGTGCCAGCAGTTTTCCCCTTAACTATGGCTACACCTTC CASSFPLNYGYTF
TRBJ2-1 . TRBV19 17 . TGTGCCAGTAGTGCCTTACGGAGTTCCAGCTCCTACAATGAGCAGTTCTTC CASSALRSSSSYNEQFF
TRBJ1-1 TRBD1 TRBV10-3 12 . TGTGCCATCACCACAGGGGGGACTGAAGCTTTCTTT CAITTGGTEAFF
TRBJ1-2 TRBD1 TRBV5-1 14 few TGCGCCAGCAGCCCCGGACAGGCAGGGGGGGGCTACACCTTC CASSPGQAGGGYTF
TRBJ2-3 TRBD1 TRBV28 15 . TGTGCCAGCAGTCGATTGACAGGGGGCACAGATACGCAGTATTTT CASSRLTGGTDTQYF
TRBJ1-1 . TRBV19 15 . TGTGCCAGTACTCTGAGTGCGGGAGGGAACACTGAAGCTTTCTTT CASTLSAGGNTEAFF
TRBJ1-1 . TRBV2 13 . TGTGCCAGCAGTGAAGACTGGCAGGGGGAAGCTTTCTTT CASSEDWQGEAFF
TRBJ2-1 TRBD2 TRBV7-3 17 . TGTGCCAGCAGCTTAAGGGGACTAGTCAGCTCCTACAATGAGCAGTTCTTC CASSLRGLVSSYNEQFF
TRBJ2-5 TRBD1 TRBV2 14 once TGTGCCAGCAGTTCCGACAGGGCCCGGGAGACCCAGTACTTC CASSSDRARETQYF
TRBJ2-7 TRBD1 TRBV7-2 14 . TGTGCCAGCAGCCCAGGACAGGCCGTCTACGAGCAGTACTTC CASSPGQAVYEQYF
TRBJ1-5 . TRBV7-2 14 . TGTGCCAGCAGCTCTACTTATAGCAATCAGCCCCAGCATTTT CASSSTYSNQPQHF
TRBJ1-6 . TRBV7-9 14 . TGTGCCAGCAGCTTACCTCAAGAGAGTTCACCCCTCCACTTT CASSLPQESSPLHF
TRBJ2-3 . TRBV10-3 14 . TGTGCCATCAGTGAGGAAACAGGTTGGATGACGCAGTATTTT CAISEETGWMTQYF
TRBJ1-2 TRBD1 TRBV28 11 . TGTGCCAGCAGTACACGGGACAGTACCACCTTC CASSTRDSTTF
TRBJ2-2 TRBD2 TRBV18 16 . TGTGCCAGCTCACCACTGGCGGGAGGAGTGAACGGGGAGCTGTTTTTT CASSPLAGGVNGELFF
TRBJ2-2 . TRBV9 15 . TGTGCCAGCAGCGTTGGGGGGAGTGGCACCGGGGAGCTGTTTTTT CASSVGGSGTGELFF
TRBJ2-7 . TRBV7-9 15 once TGTGCCAGCAGCACTGACAGGCCTAAAGCCTACGAGCAGTACTTC CASSTDRPKAYEQYF
TRBJ1-5 TRBD1 TRBV5-1 14 . TGCGCCAGCAGCTCCGGGACAGGGGGTCAGCCCCAGCATTTT CASSSGTGGQPQHF
TRBJ2-1 . TRBV6-2/TRBV6-3 18 . TGTGCCAGCAGTTCCAATGGGGGCGACCGCCGATCCTACAATGAGCAGTTCTTC CASSSNGGDRRSYNEQFF
TRBJ2-7 . TRBV28 15 . TGTGCCAGCAGTTCAACCGGGACTGGGAACTACGAGCAGTACTTC CASSSTGTGNYEQYF
TRBJ2-7 TRBD1 TRBV6-5 15 . TGTGCCAGCAGACCCGGGACAGGACTCTCCTACGAGCAGTACTTC CASRPGTGLSYEQYF
TRBJ2-1 TRBD2 TRBV7-2 19 . TGTGCCAGCAGCCATCTTCTGGCTAGCGGGAGGTTCCCCTACAATGAGCAGTTCTTC CASSHLLASGRFPYNEQFF
TRBJ2-2 TRBD1 TRBV28 17 . TGTGCCAGCAGTTTACTGCTTACAGGGGATGTGACCGGGGAGCTGTTTTTT CASSLLLTGDVTGELFF
TRBJ2-3 . TRBV7-2 15 once TGTGCCAGCAGCTCCGAAGGGGCTTCGCCAGATACGCAGTATTTT CASSSEGASPDTQYF
TRBJ2-5 TRBD1 TRBV5-4 16 once TGTGCCAGCAGCAAGGAGAACAGGGGCGTTGGGGAGACCCAGTACTTC CASSKENRGVGETQYF
TRBJ2-1 . TRBV7-2 12 . TGTGCCAGCAGCCTCCGGTACAATGAGCAGTTCTTC CASSLRYNEQFF
TRBJ2-1 TRBD1 TRBV9 15 . TGTGCCAGCAGCCCCCGAGGACAGGGTAGCAATGAGCAGTTCTTC CASSPRGQGSNEQFF